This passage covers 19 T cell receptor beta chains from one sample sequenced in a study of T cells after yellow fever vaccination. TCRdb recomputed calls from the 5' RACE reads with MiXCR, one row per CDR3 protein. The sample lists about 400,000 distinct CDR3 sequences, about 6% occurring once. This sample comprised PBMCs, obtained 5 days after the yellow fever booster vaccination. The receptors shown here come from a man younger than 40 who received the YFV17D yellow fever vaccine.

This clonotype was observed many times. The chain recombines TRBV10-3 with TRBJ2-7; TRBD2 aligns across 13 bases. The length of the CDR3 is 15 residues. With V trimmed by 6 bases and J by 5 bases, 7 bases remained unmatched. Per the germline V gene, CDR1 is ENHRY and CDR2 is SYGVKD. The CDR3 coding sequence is TGTGCCATCAGCTGGACTAGCGGGAGCGCCCACGAGCAGTACTTC. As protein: CAISWTSGSAHEQYF.

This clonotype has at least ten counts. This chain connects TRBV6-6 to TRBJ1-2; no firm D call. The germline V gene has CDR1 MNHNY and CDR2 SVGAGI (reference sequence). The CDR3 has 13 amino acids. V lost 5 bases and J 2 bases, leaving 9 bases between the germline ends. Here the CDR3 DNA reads TGTGCCAGCAGTCCGCAGGCGAACTATGGCTACACCTTC. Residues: CASSPQANYGYTF.

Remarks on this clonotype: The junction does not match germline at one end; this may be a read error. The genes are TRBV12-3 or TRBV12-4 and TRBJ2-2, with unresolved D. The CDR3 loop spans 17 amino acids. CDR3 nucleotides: TGTGCCTGCAGTACCCGTTTGGGCCCCCTTTTCGCCGGGGAGCTGTTTTTT. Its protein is CACSTRLGPLFAGELFF.

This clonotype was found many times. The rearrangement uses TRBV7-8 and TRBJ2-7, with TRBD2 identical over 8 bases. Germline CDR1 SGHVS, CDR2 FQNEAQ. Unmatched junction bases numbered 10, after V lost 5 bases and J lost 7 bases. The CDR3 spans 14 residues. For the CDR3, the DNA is TGTGCCAGCAGCACCTTAGCGGGACCAGGGGAGCAGTACTTC. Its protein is CASSTLAGPGEQYF.

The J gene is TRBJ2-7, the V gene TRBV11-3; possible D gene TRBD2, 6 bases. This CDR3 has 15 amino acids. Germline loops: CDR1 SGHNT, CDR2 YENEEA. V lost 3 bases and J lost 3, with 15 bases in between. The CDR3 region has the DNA TGTGCCAGCAGCTTTACGGGACTGGGAGGCTACGAGCAGTACTTC. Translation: CASSFTGLGGYEQYF.

The CDR3 DNA sequence: TGTGCCAGCAGTGAAGCGCTTCGGGGCAGGGAATACAATGAGCAGTTCTTC. This gives the protein CASSEALRGREYNEQFF. The chain uses TRBV2 and TRBJ2-1; D possibly matches TRBD1 or TRBD2 (5 bases each). The V end was cut by 0 bases, the J end by 4 bases, with 16 bases between. The CDR3 is made up of 17 amino acids. The germline gives CDR1 SNHLY, CDR2 FYNNEI.

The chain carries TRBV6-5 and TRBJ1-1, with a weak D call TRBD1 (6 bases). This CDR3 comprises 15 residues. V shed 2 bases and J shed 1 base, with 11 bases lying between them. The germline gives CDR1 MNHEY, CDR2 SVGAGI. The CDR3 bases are TGTGCCAGCAGTTACAGAGCAGGGGCGAACACTGAAGCTTTCTTT. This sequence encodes CASSYRAGANTEAFF.

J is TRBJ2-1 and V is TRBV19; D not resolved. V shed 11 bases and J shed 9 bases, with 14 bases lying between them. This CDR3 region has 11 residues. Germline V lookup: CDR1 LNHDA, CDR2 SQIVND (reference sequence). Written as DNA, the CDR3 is TGTGCCTCCCGGCGCACGGGTGAGCAGTTCTTC. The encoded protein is CASRRTGEQFF.

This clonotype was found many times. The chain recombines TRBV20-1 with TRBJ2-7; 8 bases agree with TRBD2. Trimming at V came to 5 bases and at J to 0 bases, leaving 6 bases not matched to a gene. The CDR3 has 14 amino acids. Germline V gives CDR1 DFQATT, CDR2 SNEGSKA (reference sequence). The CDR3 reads CSARPGGSSYEQYF. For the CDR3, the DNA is TGCAGTGCTCGGCCGGGGGGGAGCTCCTACGAGCAGTACTTC.

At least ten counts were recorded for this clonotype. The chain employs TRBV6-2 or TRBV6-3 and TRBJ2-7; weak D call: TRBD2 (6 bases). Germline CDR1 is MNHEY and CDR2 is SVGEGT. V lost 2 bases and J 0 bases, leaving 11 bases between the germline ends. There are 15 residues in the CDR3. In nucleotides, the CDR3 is TGTGCCAGCAGTTACCGGAGCGGGCACTCCTACGAGCAGTACTTC. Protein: CASSYRSGHSYEQYF.

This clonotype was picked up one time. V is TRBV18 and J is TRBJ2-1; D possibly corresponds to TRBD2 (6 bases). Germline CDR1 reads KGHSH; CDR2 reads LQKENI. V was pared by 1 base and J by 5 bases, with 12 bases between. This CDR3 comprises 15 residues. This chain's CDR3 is CASSPRASDHNEQFF. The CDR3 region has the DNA TGTGCCAGCTCACCACGCGCTAGCGACCACAATGAGCAGTTCTTC. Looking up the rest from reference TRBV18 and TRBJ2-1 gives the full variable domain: NAGVMQNPRHLVRRRGQEARLRCSPMKGHSHVYWYRQLPEEGLKFMVYLQKENIIDESGMPKERFSAEFPKEGPSILRIQQVVRGDSAAYFCASSPRASDHNEQFFGPGTRLTVL.

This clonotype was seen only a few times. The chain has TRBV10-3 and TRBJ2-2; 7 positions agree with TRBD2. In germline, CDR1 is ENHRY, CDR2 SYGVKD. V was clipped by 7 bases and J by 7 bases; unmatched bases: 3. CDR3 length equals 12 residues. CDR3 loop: CAITGLGGELFF. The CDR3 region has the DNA TGTGCCATCACTGGACTAGGCGGGGAGCTGTTTTTT.

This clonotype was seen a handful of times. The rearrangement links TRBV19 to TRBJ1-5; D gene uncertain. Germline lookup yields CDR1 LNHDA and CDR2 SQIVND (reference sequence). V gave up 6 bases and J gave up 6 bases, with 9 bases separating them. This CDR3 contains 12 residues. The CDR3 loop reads CASRGLGQPQHF. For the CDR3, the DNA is TGTGCCAGTAGGGGGTTAGGTCAGCCCCAGCATTTT.

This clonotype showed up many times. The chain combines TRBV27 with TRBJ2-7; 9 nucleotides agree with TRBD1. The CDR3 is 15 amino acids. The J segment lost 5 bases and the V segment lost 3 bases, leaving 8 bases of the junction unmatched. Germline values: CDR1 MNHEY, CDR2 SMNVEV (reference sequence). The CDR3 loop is CASSFTRTGADEQYF. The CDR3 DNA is TGTGCCAGCAGTTTCACTAGGACAGGGGCGGACGAGCAGTACTTC.

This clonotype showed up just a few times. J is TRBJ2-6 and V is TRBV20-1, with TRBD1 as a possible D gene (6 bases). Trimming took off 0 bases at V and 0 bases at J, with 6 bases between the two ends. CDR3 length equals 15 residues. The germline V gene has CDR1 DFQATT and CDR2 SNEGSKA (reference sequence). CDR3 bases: TGCAGTGCTAGAGACAGGGGCTCTGGGGCCAACGTCCTGACTTTC. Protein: CSARDRGSGANVLTF.

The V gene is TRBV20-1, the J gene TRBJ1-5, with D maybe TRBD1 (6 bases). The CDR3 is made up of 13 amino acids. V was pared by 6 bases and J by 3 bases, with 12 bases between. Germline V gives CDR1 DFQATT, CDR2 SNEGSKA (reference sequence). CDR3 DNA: TGCAGTGCGTTTGGACAGTCCAATCAGCCCCAGCATTTT. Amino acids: CSAFGQSNQPQHF.

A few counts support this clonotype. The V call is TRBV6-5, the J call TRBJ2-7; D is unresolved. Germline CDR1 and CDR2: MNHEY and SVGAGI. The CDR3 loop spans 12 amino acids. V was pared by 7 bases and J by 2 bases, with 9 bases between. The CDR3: CASTSPTYEQYF. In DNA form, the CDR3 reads TGTGCCAGCACTTCCCCTACCTACGAGCAGTACTTC.

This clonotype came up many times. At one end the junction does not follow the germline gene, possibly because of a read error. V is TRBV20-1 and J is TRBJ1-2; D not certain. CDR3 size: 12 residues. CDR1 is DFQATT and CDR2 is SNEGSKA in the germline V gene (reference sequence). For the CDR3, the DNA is TGCAGTGCCAGAGGAGCTAACTATGGCTACACCTTC. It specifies CSARGANYGYTF.

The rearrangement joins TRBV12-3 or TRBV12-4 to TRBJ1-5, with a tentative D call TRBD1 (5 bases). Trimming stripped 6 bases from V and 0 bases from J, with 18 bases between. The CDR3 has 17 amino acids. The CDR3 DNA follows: TGTGCCAGCAGGGCCCAGGGTGCTGGTCCTAGCAATCAGCCCCAGCATTTT. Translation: CASRAQGAGPSNQPQHF.